This TCR beta chain emerged from a study of beta chain features in type 1 diabetes. Study-wide results and limits: PCR may have favored shorter templates equally in patients and controls. The similarity of naive, central memory and Treg TCRB repertoires appeared greater among patients than among healthy donors. HLA effects on TCRB rearrangement stayed unresolved here.

Expressed TCRB transcripts got sequenced, as all isolated RNA was reverse transcribed. There were 3 million to 4 million reads on average in the naive, central memory and regulatory T cell samples. Using immunoSEQ multiplex PCR, the repertoire was profiled, and TCRdb retains in-frame clones only, with some absent. The sample carries more than 150,000 clones, around 13% recorded once. The V end lost 6 bases, the J end lost 2 bases, and 16 bases lay between the germline ends. CDR1 and CDR2 (germline): MDHEN, SYDVKM. This CDR3 has 15 residues. In the case of this clone: Its specificity is unknown.

This receptor was identified in a woman younger than 30 in good health. The sequenced sample was central memory CD4+ T cells from blood. J is TRBJ1-2 and V is TRBV28; no definite D call. This CDR3 reads CASRLSTDPNYGYTF. The CDR3 DNA is TGTGCCAGCAGATTAAGTACAGATCCAAACTATGGCTACACCTTC.